The sequence of this TCR beta chain was determined in a study of shared clonotypes between healthy human individuals (dated by TCRdb to between 2020 and 2021). About the full investigation: Three men and two women, aged 18 to 49 years, made up the cohort. Per donor, three plates each were used for CD4 naive and CD4 memory, two for CD8 naive, and one for CD8 memory. To estimate repertoire size and how much clonotype sharing occurs between individuals, the study deeply sequenced the blood TCR repertoires of roughly 5 healthy adults. To increase sequencing depth and limit assay-specific biases, TCR repertoire library preparation and sequencing were carried out by different laboratories using diverse techniques. Leukapheresis yielded between about 0.94 and 8.9 billion PBMCs per donor. General findings and caveats noted by the study authors: Rarefaction of sorted-subset datasets indicated incomplete sequencing despite the large sequencing depth. Across a handful of donors, approximately 5% of naive CD4, roughly 3.3% of naive CD8, about 2.3% of memory CD4, and roughly 0.41% of memory CD8 clonotypes were shared. Pairwise subsampling indicated that sequencing depth was expected to affect the degree of clonotype sharing among donors. Sampling was limited to blood, and TCR repertoires in tissue likely differ from TCR repertoires in blood. Clonotypes shared by all four sorted-subset donors showed higher generation probabilities than non-shared clonotypes. Because the study included a small number of donors, the genetic and exposure-history diversity represented was limited. Larger estimated clonotype richness was generally found for naive subsets than for memory subsets.

Using the deep immunoSEQ assay, multiplex PCR amplified TCR CDR3 regions from genomic DNA. Extracted genomic DNA from each cell subset was spread evenly across all wells of several immunoSEQ 96-well plates, with each plate serving as a replicate. For sorted subsets, each replicate PCR was loaded with 200 ng genomic DNA, equivalent to 30,000 to 35,000 T cell genomes. Purified libraries were quantified with a Qubit 3.0 fluorometer, sized on a Bioanalyzer 2100, and re-quantified with the KAPA Library Quantification kit. Every immunoSEQ 96-well plate was sequenced on a separate single-read 150-cycle Illumina NextSeq 550 flow cell. In the authors' own workflow: The immunoSEQ output contained only junctional sequences without quality scores, so filtering could not match that applied to full-length reads. To assign V/J genes and CDR3, sequences were annotated using PyIR, a Python wrapper for IgBLAST v1.9, with IMGT germline references. Reads with weak V/J assignments (E-value above 1e-6), missing CDR3, stop codons, out-of-frame junctions, or ambiguous translated residues were removed. V3J clonotypes were defined by identical inferred V gene, J gene, and CDR3 amino acid sequence. Percentage overlap between repertoires was calculated by dividing the number of shared unique clonotypes by the size of the smaller repertoire. Three approaches were used to assess repertoire richness: RTK rarefaction, the Chao1 estimator, and Recon v2.1 estimates of unobserved clonotypes. Generation probabilities were computed with OLGA for all TCRbeta clonotypes obtained by the gDNA method from several donors. This immuneACCESS table, as held by TCRdb, lists in-frame sequences with V and J called but not all clones. Of the missing ones, under half trace to an unresolved V gene in checked studies; the others have no known cause. V and J calls and clone size are given by that table; D and trimming were obtained from the DNA. This sample gives approximately 2,000,000 clones in total; around 90% of them show up just once. 0.37% of the sample rests with the top ten.

In this sample, this clone turned up a few times. The antigen it binds to is not known. The sample holds no much larger clone one base away, and base qualities are not on file. The same CDR3 is also encoded by other DNA sequences in this sample. The cysteine opens and the phenylalanine closes a CDR3 of 13 amino acids. Just CDR3 DNA is preserved here, 39 bases in frame from base 1. CDR1 KGHSH and CDR2 LQKENI were looked up in the germline V gene. The V and J ends are trimmed by 5 bases and 1 base, leaving 8 bases between them. The donors were healthy, HIV-negative adults with no recently reported acute infections or vaccinations. All donors were Caucasian adults living in Nashville, Tennessee, USA. CD4+ T cells were enriched by magnetic negative selection, after which naive cells were positively selected on CD45RA and the negative fraction was taken as the memory subset. Blood was collected by leukapheresis, and PBMCs were isolated by Ficoll-Histopaque density gradient centrifugation and then cryopreserved in liquid nitrogen vapor phase. Purity and quantity of every magnetically sorted T cell population were checked by analytical flow cytometry. From each sorted fraction, genomic DNA was isolated and quantified by UV absorbance on a Nanodrop 2000c.

The V gene is TRBV18 and the J gene is TRBJ1-1, with the D gene too uncertain to name. The sample comprised naive CD4+ T cells from PBMCs. In the paper's terms, the cell subset or site label means: CD45RA+ positively selected. This TCR was recovered from a man aged 18 to 29 in good health. Some clones in this sample may be carry-over from other donors' samples. The encoded CDR3 is CASSDGQNTEAFF. The base sequence is TGTGCCAGCTCAGACGGCCAGAACACTGAAGCTTTCTTT.